This record looks at one T cell receptor beta chain sequence and its context. The data were obtained in a study of blood T cell repertoires in COVID-19. At the level of the study: COVID-19 samples collected from the United States, Italy and Spain covered acute and convalescent phases. T cells, B-cell-depleted T cells, or PBMCs provided the cDNA or gDNA that served as material.

Per the germline V gene, CDR1 is LGHDT and CDR2 is YNNKEL (reference sequence). Trimming cost V 4 bases and J 8 bases; bases outside gene matches: 5. The CDR3 sequence is 14 residues long. In the original processing: From reference gene primer amplification, estimates of nucleated cell counts were derived. The protocol was immunoSEQ multiplex PCR, while the TCRdb copy is restricted to in-frame clones and leaves out a portion. That table supplies the V and J calls and clone size; D and trimming were determined from the DNA. The data hold 280,000 or so clones, with around 85% observed a single time. The rearrangement uses TRBV3-1 (or the pseudogene TRBV3-2) and TRBJ2-4, with 10 nucleotides matching TRBD1. The TCR originated in a woman aged 25 to 39 who had recovered from COVID-19. Sequenced sample: peripheral blood. Here the CDR3 DNA reads TGTGCCAGCAGCCCGTCGGACAGGGGGTACATTCAGTACTTC. Residues: CASSPSDRGYIQYF.